The entry below gives a single TCR beta chain sequence along with its context. The data belong to a study of blood T cells in healthy people across ages. Next came a second PCR, run for about 7 to 12 cycles, which used a sample-barcoded 5' primer along with a J-beta primer mix. TCRdb itself ran the 5' RACE reads through MiXCR, one entry per CDR3 protein. The table has approximately 800,000 distinct CDR3 sequences, around three fifths seen once. The TCR was taken from a man between 40 and 49 years old in good health. The sample taken for sequencing was blood.

The CDR3 loop reads CAVGKGQKPYEQYF. The CDR3 bases are TGTGCCGTCGGAAAAGGACAGAAACCCTACGAGCAGTACTTC. The chain employs TRBV15 and TRBJ2-7, with a weak D call TRBD1 (6 bases). The CDR3 totals 14 residues. V was shortened by 11 bases and J by 2 bases, with 19 bases between the two germline ends. CDR1 and CDR2 (germline): LNHNV, YYDKDF (reference sequence). Full variable domain (missing parts from reference TRBV15 and TRBJ2-7): DAMVIQNPRYQVTQFGKPVTLSCSQTLNHNVMYWYQQKSSQAPKLLFHYYDKDFNNEADTPDNFQSRRPNTSFCFLDIRSPGLGDTAMYLCAVGKGQKPYEQYFGPGTRLTVT.